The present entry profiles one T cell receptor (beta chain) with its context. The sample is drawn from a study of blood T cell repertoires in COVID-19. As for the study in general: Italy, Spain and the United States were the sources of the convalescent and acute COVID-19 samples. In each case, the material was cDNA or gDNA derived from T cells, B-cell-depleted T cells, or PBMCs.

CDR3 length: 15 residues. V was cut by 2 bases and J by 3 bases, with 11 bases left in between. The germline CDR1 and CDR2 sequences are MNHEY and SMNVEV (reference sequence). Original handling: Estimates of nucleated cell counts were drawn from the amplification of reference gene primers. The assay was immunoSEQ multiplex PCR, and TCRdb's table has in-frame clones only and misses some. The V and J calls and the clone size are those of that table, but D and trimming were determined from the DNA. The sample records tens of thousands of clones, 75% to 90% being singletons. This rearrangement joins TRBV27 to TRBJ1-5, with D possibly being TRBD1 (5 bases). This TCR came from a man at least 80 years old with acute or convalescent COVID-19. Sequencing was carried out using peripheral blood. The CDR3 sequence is CASSLVGTDNQPQHF. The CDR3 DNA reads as TGTGCCAGCAGTTTAGTCGGGACTGACAATCAGCCCCAGCATTTT.